This TCR beta chain was retrieved from a study of a mutant IDH1 vaccine in newly diagnosed glioma. Study context: Of the patients given treatment, roughly 60% were male and approximately 40% were female, and a mean age of roughly 40 years was recorded. Every participant had undergone radiotherapy, temozolomide, or both before, and most underwent both. Week 35 was safety follow-up visit V12; week 47 was end-of-study visit V13.

As for time point: week 35, safety follow-up. All doses held 300 ug of mutant IDH1 20-mer peptide, with topical imiquimod. Comments on this clone: The antigen is unknown.

TCRdb's table, derived via immunoSEQ multiplex PCR, lists solely in-frame clones and lacks some. The sample yields tens of thousands of clones, approximately 80% seen once. The CDR3 consists of 13 residues. V was cut by 4 bases and J by 4 bases, with 12 bases left in between. CDR1 and CDR2 from the germline V gene are SGHRS and YFSETQ. Study-wide findings and caveats: Seemingly, pseudoprogression had no relation to changes in the top peripheral T cell clonotypes.

The sample in question was PBMCs, obtained from a glioma patient whose treatment included an IDH1 peptide vaccine. The clonotype was recovered from a young man with glioma. The V gene is TRBV5-1, the J gene TRBJ2-7, with a possible D match to TRBD1 (6 bases). CDR3 DNA: TGCGCCAGCAGCAGGGACACGCTATACGAGCAGTACTTC. As protein: CASSRDTLYEQYF.